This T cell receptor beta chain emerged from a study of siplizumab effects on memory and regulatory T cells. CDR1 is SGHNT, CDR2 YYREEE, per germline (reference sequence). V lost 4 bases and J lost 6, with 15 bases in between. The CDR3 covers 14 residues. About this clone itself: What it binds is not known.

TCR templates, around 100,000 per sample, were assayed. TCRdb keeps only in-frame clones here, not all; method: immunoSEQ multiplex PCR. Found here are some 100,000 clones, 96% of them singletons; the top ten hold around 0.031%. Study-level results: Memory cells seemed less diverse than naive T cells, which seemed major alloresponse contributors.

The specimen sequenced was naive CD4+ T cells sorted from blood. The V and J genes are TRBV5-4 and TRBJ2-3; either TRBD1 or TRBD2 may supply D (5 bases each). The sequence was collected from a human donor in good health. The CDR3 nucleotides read TGTGCCAGCAGCGCCGGACCCGGGGCGGATACGCAGTATTTT. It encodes CASSAGPGADTQYF.